The TCR beta chain under discussion was sequenced for a study of T cell clones after liver transplantation. Turning to the study itself: Samples came from ITN030ST, which attempted immunosuppression withdrawal within 2 years of liver transplantation. Study conclusions and caveats: Migration into the graft, not deletion, may explain lost graft donor-reactive T cells. Compared with third party-reactive sequences, donor-reactive ones declined more, independent of withdrawal success.

TCRdb's table, derived via immunoSEQ multiplex PCR, lists solely in-frame clones and lacks some. The sample holds 49,000 or so clones, roughly 70% seen once. The germline V and J ends were trimmed by 2 bases and 2 bases, with 12 bases remaining between them. In germline, CDR1 is SGHTA, CDR2 FQGNSA. The CDR3 contains 15 residues. With respect to this clone: Its antigen is not identified.

The starting material was CD4+ T cells from blood, obtained more than 53 months after liver transplant. The source of this sequence is a human patient who received a liver transplant. Some T cells may have originated in the graft donor. The chain carries TRBV7-2 and TRBJ1-1; perhaps TRBD1 as D (5 bases). The CDR3 loop reads CASSLISRGNTEAFF. The DNA for the CDR3 is TGTGCCAGCAGCTTAATATCAAGGGGCAACACTGAAGCTTTCTTT.